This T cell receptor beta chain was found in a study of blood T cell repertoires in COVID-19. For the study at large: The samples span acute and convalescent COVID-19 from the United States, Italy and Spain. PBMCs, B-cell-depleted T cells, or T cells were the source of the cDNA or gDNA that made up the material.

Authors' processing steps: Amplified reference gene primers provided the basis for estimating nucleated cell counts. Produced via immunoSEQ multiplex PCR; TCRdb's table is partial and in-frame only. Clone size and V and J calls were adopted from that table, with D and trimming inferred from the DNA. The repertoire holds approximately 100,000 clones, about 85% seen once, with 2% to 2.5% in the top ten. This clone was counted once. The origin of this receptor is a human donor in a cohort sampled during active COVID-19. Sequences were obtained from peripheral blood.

CDR3 sequence (DNA): TGCGCCAGCAGCTTGGGGGCGAGCACAGATACGCAGTATTTT. Protein sequence: CASSLGASTDTQYF. The chain is built from TRBV5-1 and TRBJ2-3; the D is unclear. The germline V gene has CDR1 SGHRS and CDR2 YFSETQ. Trimming shortened V by 0 bases and J by 0 bases, and 5 bases separated the two germline ends. The CDR3 extends over 14 amino acids. The whole variable domain, filled in from reference TRBV5-1 and TRBJ2-3, reads KAGVTQTPRYLIKTRGQQVTLSCSPISGHRSVSWYQQTPGQGLQFLFEYFSETQRNKGNFPGRFSGRQFSNSRSEMNVSTLELGDSALYLCASSLGASTDTQYFGPGTRLTVL.